The rows below give T cell receptor beta chains drawn from one sample of a study of cytomegalovirus exposure and HLA in healthy donors. Assay used: immunoSEQ multiplex PCR; TCRdb lists only in-frame clones, some missing. The sample holds around 110,000 clones, 70% seen once. The material sequenced was PBMCs. All receptors derive from a man aged 25 to 45 in good health and CMV-seropositive. The CDR3 runs from the conserved cysteine through the conserved F or W. Each record gives: V gene, J gene, CDR3 protein.

v_call: TRBV27; j_call: TRBJ2-1; cdr3_aa: CASRMGGSYNEQFF
v_call: TRBV13; j_call: TRBJ1-2; cdr3_aa: CASSPGQGGYGYTF
v_call: TRBV6-1; j_call: TRBJ2-2; cdr3_aa: CASLRTANTGELFF
v_call: TRBV10-3; j_call: TRBJ2-3; cdr3_aa: CAISLNSGRTADTQYF
v_call: TRBV9; j_call: TRBJ1-1; cdr3_aa: CASSVGGPLNTEAFF
v_call: TRBV27; j_call: TRBJ1-2; cdr3_aa: CASSLSGDGYTF
v_call: TRBV4-1; j_call: TRBJ2-5; cdr3_aa: CASSPPARGETQYF
v_call: TRBV13; j_call: TRBJ2-7; cdr3_aa: CASSLGLAYEQYF
v_call: TRBV6-5; j_call: TRBJ2-3; cdr3_aa: CASSYGVAADTQYF
v_call: TRBV5-6; j_call: TRBJ1-2; cdr3_aa: CASSLPSGGGYGYTF
v_call: TRBV9; j_call: TRBJ2-2; cdr3_aa: CASSIRTGGVIAGELFF
v_call: TRBV7-6; j_call: TRBJ1-6; cdr3_aa: CASSLVQAFLNSPLHF
v_call: TRBV7-2; j_call: TRBJ2-1; cdr3_aa: CASSLGLRGRENGEQFF
v_call: TRBV7-2; j_call: TRBJ2-1; cdr3_aa: CASSLAGGPGSYNEQFF
v_call: TRBV27; j_call: TRBJ1-2; cdr3_aa: CASRLSGNNYGYTF
v_call: TRBV9; j_call: TRBJ1-2; cdr3_aa: CASSSRQGLGRGYTF
v_call: TRBV19; j_call: TRBJ2-5; cdr3_aa: CASSGGGLAGGLETQYF
v_call: TRBV5-1; j_call: TRBJ1-3; cdr3_aa: CASSLRGGNTIYF
v_call: TRBV4-1; j_call: TRBJ2-1; cdr3_aa: CATTSGRGSYNEQFF
v_call: TRBV7-8; j_call: TRBJ2-3; cdr3_aa: CASSSGTSGVYTQYF
v_call: TRBV10-3; j_call: NA; cdr3_aa: CAISATARDNEQYF
v_call: TRBV6-6; j_call: TRBJ1-2; cdr3_aa: CASIRGRENYGYTF
v_call: TRBV30; j_call: TRBJ2-4; cdr3_aa: CAWSVTSGDLAKNIQYF
v_call: TRBV7-8; j_call: TRBJ2-3; cdr3_aa: CASSLGLPGGGTDTQYF
v_call: TRBV11-2; j_call: TRBJ1-4; cdr3_aa: CASSLRGQGQEKLFF
v_call: TRBV27; j_call: TRBJ2-3; cdr3_aa: CASSLGTSDTQYF
v_call: TRBV6-5; j_call: TRBJ1-1; cdr3_aa: CASSLRRVGEAFF
v_call: TRBV5-1; j_call: TRBJ2-1; cdr3_aa: CASCNLGLAITAEQFF
v_call: TRBV27; j_call: TRBJ1-1; cdr3_aa: CASSLGGGLNTEAFF
v_call: TRBV18; j_call: TRBJ2-6; cdr3_aa: CASSPGGNGANVLTF
v_call: TRBV2; j_call: TRBJ1-2; cdr3_aa: CASSAGRSGGYGYTF
v_call: TRBV6-1; j_call: TRBJ1-6; cdr3_aa: CASSVGLSKNPLHF
v_call: TRBV4-3; j_call: TRBJ1-2; cdr3_aa: CASSQGEGGAEGYTF
v_call: TRBV11-3; j_call: TRBJ1-3; cdr3_aa: CASSFQSTGNTIYF
v_call: TRBV6-1; j_call: TRBJ2-7; cdr3_aa: CASSDTPSGGGPYEQYF
v_call: TRBV5-1; j_call: TRBJ1-6; cdr3_aa: CASSLSWNSNSPLHF
v_call: TRBV6-5; j_call: TRBJ1-2; cdr3_aa: CASSRARDRGTGYTF
v_call: TRBV6-1; j_call: TRBJ2-7; cdr3_aa: CASSEGTSGAYEQYF
v_call: TRBV7-9; j_call: TRBJ2-4; cdr3_aa: CASSLGQGAPGPGKNIQYF
v_call: TRBV7-3; j_call: TRBJ1-2; cdr3_aa: CASSLQGAYGYTF
v_call: TRBV30; j_call: TRBJ1-3; cdr3_aa: CAWSKTGVSSGNTIYF
v_call: TRBV5-1; j_call: TRBJ1-1; cdr3_aa: CASSLEGQGGNTEAFF
v_call: TRBV9; j_call: TRBJ1-2; cdr3_aa: CASSVEPRGNYGYTF
v_call: TRBV2; j_call: TRBJ1-2; cdr3_aa: CASSDTGNYGYTF
v_call: TRBV7-9; j_call: TRBJ1-1; cdr3_aa: CASIGGRGTEAFF
v_call: TRBV7-8; j_call: TRBJ1-1; cdr3_aa: CASSPSGTGAENTEAFF
v_call: TRBV19; j_call: TRBJ2-2; cdr3_aa: CASSIGTSGGADTGELFF
v_call: TRBV4-2; j_call: TRBJ2-3; cdr3_aa: CASSQTQGWTDTQYF
v_call: TRBV30; j_call: TRBJ2-5; cdr3_aa: CAWSVLAGPQETQYF
v_call: TRBV11-2; j_call: TRBJ2-5; cdr3_aa: CASSSRTSGGETQYF
v_call: TRBV6-5; j_call: TRBJ1-5; cdr3_aa: CASSPGTGFRQPQHF
v_call: TRBV14; j_call: TRBJ2-1; cdr3_aa: CASSQGQNYNEQFF
v_call: TRBV18; j_call: TRBJ1-3; cdr3_aa: CASSTTRDGNTIYF
v_call: TRBV27; j_call: TRBJ2-3; cdr3_aa: CASSSRQVLTDTQYF
v_call: TRBV6-6; j_call: TRBJ2-3; cdr3_aa: CASSYGQGETDTQYF